The 31 T cell receptor beta chains presented below share a single source sample, sequenced in a study of T cell repertoires in ileal Crohn's disease. Assay used: immunoSEQ multiplex PCR; TCRdb lists only in-frame clones, some missing. The profile shows roughly 2,300 clones, 90% to 98% of them singletons. Specimen: ileal tissue. These receptor sequences come from an adult with Crohn's disease.

The chain couples TRBV7-8 to TRBJ2-6; a weak D match, TRBD1 (6 bases). CDR1 and CDR2 from the germline V gene are SGHVS and FQNEAQ. The CDR3 is 18 residues long. V gave up 3 bases and J gave up 4 bases, with 19 bases separating them. CDR3: CASSFSARTGSGANVLTF. DNA for the CDR3: TGTGCCAGCAGCTTTAGTGCCAGAACAGGGTCCGGGGCCAACGTCCTGACTTTC. Full variable domain (remainder filled in from reference TRBV7-8 and TRBJ2-6): GAGVSQSPRYKVAKRGQDVALRCDPISGHVSLFWYQQALGQGPEFLTYFQNEAQLDKSGLPSDRFFAERPEGSVSTLKIQRTQQEDSAVYLCASSFSARTGSGANVLTFGAGSRLTVL.

In this sample, this clone turned up once. CDR3 in DNA: TGTGCCACCAGTAGGGGTGGCTACACCTTC. Translated, it gives CATSRGGYTF. This rearrangement joins TRBV19 to TRBJ1-2; TRBD1 is a possible D gene (5 bases). Looked up from germline, CDR1 is LNHDA and CDR2 is SQIVND (reference sequence). The CDR3 has 10 residues. Deletions cut 10 bases from V and 7 bases from J, with 10 bases between.

The chain couples TRBV15 to TRBJ1-5; tentative D call: TRBD1 (6 bases). CDR3 length: 13 residues. From germline, CDR1 is LNHNV and CDR2 YYDKDF (reference sequence). The ends were cut back, 2 bases at V and 5 bases at J, with 7 bases in the middle. CDR3 sequence: CATSRNRDQPQHF. For the CDR3, the DNA is TGTGCCACCAGCAGAAACAGGGATCAGCCCCAGCATTTT.

This clone was seen once. The V and J genes are TRBV19 and TRBJ1-1, with 9 bases aligning to TRBD1. From germline, CDR1 is LNHDA and CDR2 SQIVND (reference sequence). V dropped 4 bases and J dropped 4; count of bases not matched to a gene: 4. The CDR3 has 14 amino acids. CDR3 loop: CASSSRTGATEAFF. The DNA for the CDR3 is TGTGCCAGTAGTAGCCGGACAGGGGCCACTGAAGCTTTCTTT. The full variable domain, with the rest looked up from reference TRBV19 and TRBJ1-1, is DGGITQSPKYLFRKEGQNVTLSCEQNLNHDAMYWYRQDPGQGLRLIYYSQIVNDFQKGDIAEGYSVSREKKESFPLTVTSAQKNPTAFYLCASSSRTGATEAFFGQGTRLTVV.

V and J are TRBV6-5 and TRBJ1-4; tentative D call: TRBD1 (5 bases). This CDR3 is 15 amino acids long. Germline V lookup: CDR1 MNHEY, CDR2 SVGAGI. V lost 0 bases, J lost 0 bases, and 5 bases lay in between. CDR3 nucleotides: TGTGCCAGCAGTTACTCGACAGCAACTAATGAAAAACTGTTTTTT. Amino acids: CASSYSTATNEKLFF.

This clone was seen just once. V is TRBV7-2 and J is TRBJ2-7; TRBD1 aligns across 7 bases. The CDR3 is 14 amino acids. V lost 5 bases, J lost 4 bases, and 8 bases stayed unmatched. Per the germline V gene, CDR1 is SGHTA and CDR2 is FQGNSA. CDR3 loop: CASSLQQGLYEQYF. CDR3 DNA sequence: TGTGCCAGCAGCCTCCAACAGGGGCTTTACGAGCAGTACTTC.

The chain combines TRBV29-1 with TRBJ1-1; possibly TRBD1 for D (5 bases). This CDR3 comprises 12 residues. V lost 5 bases and J lost 1, with 8 bases in between. Germline CDR1 is SQVTM and CDR2 is ANQGSEA. The DNA of the CDR3 is TGCAGCGTTCATACAGGGAACACTGAAGCTTTCTTT. It encodes CSVHTGNTEAFF.

V and J are TRBV2 and TRBJ1-1; tentative D call: TRBD1 (5 bases). The CDR3 is 13 residues long. Germline CDR1 is SNHLY and CDR2 is FYNNEI. With 3 bases removed from V and 5 bases from J, the gap between germline ends came to 10 bases. The CDR3 DNA reads TGTGCCAGCAGTGAGGGGGGTTGGACTGAAGCTTTCTTT. Translating gives CASSEGGWTEAFF.

This chain joins TRBV11-2 and TRBJ1-6; D is unresolved. V gave up 1 base and J gave up 7 bases, with 14 bases separating them. The CDR3 is 16 residues long. Germline-derived CDR1 and CDR2 are SGHAT and FQNNGV. This CDR3 reads CASSLAVGRVNSPLHF. As DNA, the CDR3 is TGTGCCAGCAGCTTAGCGGTTGGGAGGGTGAATTCACCCCTCCACTTT.

The chain recombines TRBV2 with TRBJ1-2; D gene unclear. V gave up 6 bases and J gave up 4 bases, with 6 bases separating them. CDR3 size: 11 residues. The germline V gene has CDR1 SNHLY and CDR2 FYNNEI. The CDR3 loop reads CASRLAYGYTF. As DNA, the CDR3 is TGTGCCAGCAGATTAGCCTATGGCTACACCTTC. The full variable domain, its missing parts supplied by reference TRBV2 and TRBJ1-2, is EPEVTQTPSHQVTQMGQEVILRCVPISNHLYFYWYRQILGQKVEFLVSFYNNEISEKSEIFDDQFSVERPDGSNFTLKIRSTKLEDSAMYFCASRLAYGYTFGSGTRLTVV.

This chain links TRBV6-6 with TRBJ1-1; 9 bases map to TRBD1. The V and J ends lost 2 bases and 10 bases, in that order; junction bases with no gene match: 11. Germline-derived CDR1 and CDR2 are MNHNY and SVGAGI (reference sequence). This CDR3 is 15 amino acids long. The CDR3 DNA reads TGTGCCAGCAGTTACAGTCCCGGGACAGGGTCGGGAGCTTTCTTT. It is translated as CASSYSPGTGSGAFF.

The chain uses TRBV10-3 and TRBJ1-3, with D perhaps matching TRBD1 (6 bases). The CDR3 length is 15 residues. Germline CDR1 reads ENHRY; CDR2 reads SYGVKD. V was pared by 8 bases and J by 4 bases, with 18 bases between. The CDR3 DNA sequence: TGTGCCATCCTACAATACCTCGACAGGGGAAACACCATATATTTT. Its protein is CAILQYLDRGNTIYF.

This clone was detected once. The chain has TRBV30 and TRBJ2-6; possibly TRBD1 for D (5 bases). Germline-derived CDR1 and CDR2 are GTSNPN and SVGIG (reference sequence). V lost 2 bases, J lost 2 bases, and 7 bases lay in between. CDR3 length: 14 residues. In DNA, the CDR3 is TGTGCCTGGAGTACCAGGGCTGGGGCCAACGTCCTGACTTTC. The encoded protein is CAWSTRAGANVLTF.

The CDR3 reads CAISESRSQEQFF. CDR3 in DNA: TGTGCCATCAGTGAGTCTCGTTCGCAGGAACAGTTCTTC. This rearrangement joins TRBV10-3 to TRBJ2-1; D unresolved. V was cut by 0 bases and J by 13 bases, with 13 bases left in between. CDR1 and CDR2 from the germline V gene are ENHRY and SYGVKD. The CDR3 covers 13 residues.

The CDR3, as DNA: TGTGCCATCAGTCTAGCTCTCCCGCGGAGGGGCTACACCTTC. This translates into CAISLALPRRGYTF. The V and J genes are TRBV10-3 and TRBJ1-2, with D unclear. There are 14 residues in the CDR3. The germline V and J ends were trimmed by 5 bases and 8 bases, with 18 bases remaining between them. CDR1 and CDR2 (germline): ENHRY, SYGVKD.

This clone was counted only a few times. The V gene is TRBV7-3, the J gene TRBJ1-2; 9 bases are a match to TRBD1. The V gene end was trimmed by 1 base and the J gene end by 8 bases; junction bases not matched to a gene: 8. CDR1 SGHTA and CDR2 FQGTGA come from the germline V gene. The CDR3 has 15 residues. CDR3 amino acids: CASSLNSQGARGYTF. CDR3 nucleotides: TGTGCCAGCAGCTTAAATTCACAGGGGGCTCGGGGCTACACCTTC.

The rearrangement joins TRBV14 to TRBJ1-2; TRBD1 is a possible D gene (5 bases). Trimming took 9 bases from V and 5 from J, leaving 13 bases between them. Germline V lookup: CDR1 SGHDN, CDR2 FVKESK. This CDR3 has 12 residues. Written as DNA, the CDR3 is TGTGCCAGTAAGGGGATGGGATATGGCTACACCTTC. Protein sequence: CASKGMGYGYTF.

The chain has TRBV18 and TRBJ1-4; D uncertain. This CDR3 is built from 15 residues. The germline CDR1 and CDR2 sequences are KGHSH and LQKENI. The V end lost 4 bases, the J end lost 0 bases, and 9 bases lay between the germline ends. In DNA, the CDR3 is TGTGCCAGCTCACGAGCGCAAACAACTAATGAAAAACTGTTTTTT. Its translation: CASSRAQTTNEKLFF.

This sequence joins TRBV27 and TRBJ1-2; a possible D gene is TRBD1 (5 bases). Deletions cut 5 bases from V and 3 bases from J, with 19 bases between. CDR1 and CDR2 (germline): MNHEY, SMNVEV (reference sequence). The CDR3 is 16 residues long. Written as DNA, the CDR3 is TGTGCCAGCAGTGGCGGAACCAGGGAACGTGACTATGGCTACACCTTC. It yields the protein CASSGGTRERDYGYTF.

This clone was observed a single time. V is TRBV19 and J is TRBJ1-1; TRBD1 matches at 8 bases. This CDR3 comprises 11 residues. CDR1 and CDR2 from the germline V gene are LNHDA and SQIVND (reference sequence). Trimming removed 5 bases from V and 11 bases from J; junction bases left unmatched: 4. CDR3 in DNA: TGTGCCAGTAGTGACCGGGACAGGGCTTTCTTT. It specifies CASSDRDRAFF.

CDR3 protein: CATSSMTVVNTEAFF. CDR3 coding DNA: TGTGCCACCAGCAGTATGACAGTCGTGAACACTGAAGCTTTCTTT. This chain joins TRBV15 and TRBJ1-1, with TRBD1 as a possible D gene (5 bases). Trimming took 3 bases from V and 0 from J, leaving 11 bases between them. The CDR3 contains 15 residues. Germline V gene lookup returns CDR1 LNHNV and CDR2 YYDKDF (reference sequence).

The rearrangement joins TRBV10-3 to TRBJ2-3, with 11 bases lining up with TRBD2. This CDR3 has 14 residues. Germline CDR1 and CDR2: ENHRY and SYGVKD. Unmatched junction bases numbered 5, after V lost 6 bases and J lost 6 bases. This chain's CDR3 is CAIRTSGILDTQYF. CDR3 coding DNA: TGTGCCATCAGGACTAGCGGGATCTTGGATACGCAGTATTTT.

This chain joins TRBV9 and TRBJ2-4; D might be TRBD2 (5 bases). V shed 0 bases and J shed 6 bases, with 7 bases lying between them. The CDR3 is made up of 13 amino acids. Germline V gives CDR1 SGDLS, CDR2 YYNGEE. CDR3 in DNA: TGTGCCAGCAGCGTAGACGGAGGAAACATTCAGTACTTC. This encodes CASSVDGGNIQYF.

The chain links TRBV10-2 to TRBJ1-1; D not resolved. V lost 4 bases, J lost 4 bases, and 10 bases lay in between. The CDR3 sequence is 13 residues long. The germline CDR1 and CDR2 sequences are WSHSY and SAAADI. The chain's CDR3 is CASSVSSLTEAFF. CDR3 DNA sequence: TGCGCCAGCAGTGTTAGCAGCCTCACTGAAGCTTTCTTT.

Here the CDR3 DNA reads TGTGCCAGCAGCTTGGGACAGCGCACAGATACGCAGTATTTT. It encodes CASSLGQRTDTQYF. This chain uses TRBV5-6 with TRBJ2-3, with D perhaps matching TRBD1 (5 bases). V shed 0 bases and J shed 1 base, with 6 bases lying between them. The CDR3 has 14 residues. Germline CDR1 and CDR2: SGHDT and YYEEEE.

The chain links TRBV10-3 to TRBJ1-2; 8 nucleotides match TRBD1. Germline CDR1 reads ENHRY; CDR2 reads SYGVKD. V lost 4 bases, J lost 4 bases, and 2 bases stayed unmatched. CDR3 size: 13 residues. The CDR3 loop reads CAISVDRAYGYTF. CDR3 bases: TGTGCCATCAGTGTGGACAGGGCCTATGGCTACACCTTC.

J is TRBJ2-2 and V is TRBV19, with TRBD2 matching over 11 bases. CDR1 LNHDA and CDR2 SQIVND come from the germline V gene (reference sequence). Trimming removed 2 bases from V and 5 bases from J; junction bases left unmatched: 13. The CDR3 extends over 19 amino acids. CDR3 bases: TGTGCCAGTAGTATAATCGCGAGTAGCGGGAGGGCGGGGACCGGGGAGCTGTTTTTT. It specifies CASSIIASSGRAGTGELFF. Combining the CDR3 with reference TRBV19 and TRBJ2-2 gives the whole variable domain DGGITQSPKYLFRKEGQNVTLSCEQNLNHDAMYWYRQDPGQGLRLIYYSQIVNDFQKGDIAEGYSVSREKKESFPLTVTSAQKNPTAFYLCASSIIASSGRAGTGELFFGEGSRLTVL.

CDR3 bases: TGTGCCAGCAGTTATAATAAGGGGTTGAATCAGCCCCAGCATTTT. It yields the protein CASSYNKGLNQPQHF. This sequence joins TRBV6-6 and TRBJ1-5; possibly TRBD1 for D (5 bases). Trimming removed 3 bases at V and 4 bases at J, with 13 bases between. The CDR3 covers 15 residues. Germline V gene sequence: CDR1 MNHNY, CDR2 SVGAGI (reference sequence).

In this sample, this clone turned up once. The V gene is TRBV9, the J gene TRBJ1-1; no clear D gene. From germline, CDR1 is SGDLS and CDR2 YYNGEE. V was clipped by 0 bases and J by 6 bases, with 12 bases between them. The CDR3 spans 14 residues. As DNA, the CDR3 is TGTGCCAGCAGCGTAGACGGCGCGGTCGCTGAAGCTTTCTTT. Protein: CASSVDGAVAEAFF. The full variable domain, in which reference TRBV9 and TRBJ1-1 provide the parts outside the CDR3, is DSGVTQTPKHLITATGQRVTLRCSPRSGDLSVYWYQQSLDQGLQFLIQYYNGEERAKGNILERFSAQQFPDLHSELNLSSLELGDSALYFCASSVDGAVAEAFFGQGTRLTVV.

The genes are TRBV9 and TRBJ1-2; unclear D gene. This CDR3 spans 14 amino acids. The V gene's germline CDR1 is SGDLS and CDR2 YYNGEE. Trimming removed 0 bases at V and 5 bases at J, with 11 bases between. CDR3 region: CASSVDVSIYGYTF. In DNA form, the CDR3 reads TGTGCCAGCAGCGTAGACGTCAGTATATATGGCTACACCTTC. Combining the CDR3 with reference TRBV9 and TRBJ1-2 gives the whole variable domain DSGVTQTPKHLITATGQRVTLRCSPRSGDLSVYWYQQSLDQGLQFLIQYYNGEERAKGNILERFSAQQFPDLHSELNLSSLELGDSALYFCASSVDVSIYGYTFGSGTRLTVV.

The CDR3 spells CSVLAGGQETQYF. The CDR3 coding sequence is TGCAGCGTCCTAGCGGGGGGCCAAGAGACCCAGTACTTC. V gene TRBV29-1 combines with J gene TRBJ2-5; 11 nucleotides align to TRBD2. Germline V gene sequence: CDR1 SQVTM, CDR2 ANQGSEA. The V and J ends lost 6 bases and 1 base, in that order; junction bases with no gene match: 1. This CDR3 has 13 amino acids. Complete variable domain (other parts from reference TRBV29-1 and TRBJ2-5): SAVISQKPSRDICQRGTSLTIQCQVDSQVTMMFWYRQQPGQSLTLIATANQGSEATYESGFVIDKFPISRPNLTFSTLTVSNMSPEDSSIYLCSVLAGGQETQYFGPGTRLLVL.